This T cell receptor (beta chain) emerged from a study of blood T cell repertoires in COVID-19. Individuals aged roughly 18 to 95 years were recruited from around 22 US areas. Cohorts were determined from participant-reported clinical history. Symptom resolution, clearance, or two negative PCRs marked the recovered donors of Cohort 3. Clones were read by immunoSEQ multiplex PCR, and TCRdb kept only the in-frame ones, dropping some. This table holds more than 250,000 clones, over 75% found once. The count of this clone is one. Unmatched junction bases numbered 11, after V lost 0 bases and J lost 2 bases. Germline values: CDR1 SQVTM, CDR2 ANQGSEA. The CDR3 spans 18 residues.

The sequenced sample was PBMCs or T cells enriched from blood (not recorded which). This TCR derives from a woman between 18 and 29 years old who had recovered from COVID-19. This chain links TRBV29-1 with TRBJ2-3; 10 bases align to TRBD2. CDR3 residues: CSVEEYQRGGGITDTQYF. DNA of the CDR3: TGCAGCGTTGAAGAATATCAGCGGGGGGGCGGGATCACAGATACGCAGTATTTT.